Below are 21 T cell receptor beta chains sequenced from a single sample in a study of Ad26.COV2.S vaccination and SARS-CoV-2 variants. The sample's treatment: some 20 received Ad26.COV2.S at low or high dose, single or two shots; several received placebo; per-sample allocation not given. Repertoires come from day 63 after the first vaccine or placebo injection. Sequencing was performed with immunoSEQ multiplex PCR; in TCRdb, only in-frame clones are kept and a portion is missing. The sample has around 400,000 clones, around 90% seen once; the top ten hold more than 9%. The sequencing used peripheral blood, collected in a trial of Ad26.COV2.S vaccine versus placebo. The receptors were sampled from a person aged 18-60 years who received the Ad26.COV2.S COVID-19 vaccine or a placebo.

The chain is built from TRBV10-1 and TRBJ2-7; 9 bases match TRBD2. Germline V gives CDR1 WNHNN, CDR2 SYGVQD (reference sequence). The V segment lost 8 bases and the J segment 7 bases; nucleotides outside the gene matches: 9. The CDR3 is 13 amino acids. The CDR3 DNA reads TGCGCCAGCTCTGTTCGGCTAGCGGGGGAGCAGTACTTC. Translated, it gives CASSVRLAGEQYF.

This clone was recorded only once. The rearrangement links TRBV4-3 to TRBJ2-7; D remains ambiguous. The CDR3 loop spans 13 amino acids. CDR1 LGHNA and CDR2 YSLEER come from the germline V gene. The V gene lost 4 bases and the J gene lost 1 base, with 8 bases spanning the gap. CDR3 DNA sequence: TGCGCCAGCAGCCGGGTGGGATCCTACGAGCAGTACTTC. Its protein is CASSRVGSYEQYF.

J is TRBJ2-1 and V is TRBV9, with 9 bases fitting TRBD2. Per the germline V gene, CDR1 is SGDLS and CDR2 is YYNGEE. The CDR3 is 16 residues long. Trimming took 3 bases from V and 8 from J; bases not matched to a gene: 12. The CDR3 DNA sequence: TGTGCCAGCAGCGAGGGGGGACTAGCAAGTCTCTATGAGCAGTTCTTC. This sequence encodes CASSEGGLASLYEQFF.

V is TRBV29-1 and J is TRBJ2-3, with no clear D. V lost 0 bases to trimming and J lost 0 bases, with 10 bases between them. The CDR3 is 15 amino acids. The germline gives CDR1 SQVTM, CDR2 ANQGSEA. The CDR3 is CSVEDLKGSTDTQYF. The CDR3 nucleotides read TGCAGCGTTGAAGATCTAAAGGGTAGCACAGATACGCAGTATTTT.

V is TRBV15 and J is TRBJ2-5; 10 bases map to TRBD2. Germline V gives CDR1 LNHNV, CDR2 YYDKDF (reference sequence). The CDR3 length is 16 residues. V trimming: 0 bases; J trimming: 6 bases; junction bases outside the gene matches: 7. The DNA for the CDR3 is TGTGCCACCAGCAGAGATCGCCTAGCGGGAGTACAGACCCAGTACTTC. It yields the protein CATSRDRLAGVQTQYF.

The chain combines TRBV4-3 with TRBJ2-1, with 10 nucleotides matching TRBD2. Germline loops: CDR1 LGHNA, CDR2 YSLEER. The CDR3 is 16 amino acids. V was pared by 4 bases and J by 3 bases, with 6 bases of the junction left unmatched. CDR3 loop: CASSLEIAGGYNEQFF. The DNA of the CDR3 is TGCGCCAGCAGCCTCGAGATAGCGGGAGGCTACAATGAGCAGTTCTTC.

Comments on this clone: Other DNA sequences in the same sample also yield this CDR3. V and J are TRBV5-1 and TRBJ2-3; no firm D call. With 0 bases removed from V and 4 bases from J, the gap between germline ends came to 3 bases. The CDR3 loop spans 12 amino acids. Germline V gives CDR1 SGHRS, CDR2 YFSETQ. CDR3 bases: TGCGCCAGCAGCTTGGGGGCAGATACGCAGTATTTT. The encoded protein is CASSLGADTQYF.

The chain employs TRBV6-6 and TRBJ1-5, with D possibly TRBD1 on 6 matching bases. The CDR3 runs to 15 residues. The V gene lost 0 bases and the J gene lost 6 bases, with 12 bases spanning the gap. Germline-derived CDR1 and CDR2 are MNHNY and SVGAGI (reference sequence). CDR3 nucleotide sequence: TGTGCCAGCAGTTACTCCGGTCAGGGGAGTCAGCCCCAGCATTTT. This encodes CASSYSGQGSQPQHF.

This chain links TRBV3-1 (or the pseudogene TRBV3-2) with TRBJ2-7, with TRBD2 matching 8 bases. This CDR3 is built from 15 residues. Germline trimming cut 0 bases from V and 6 bases from J; bases unmatched to any gene: 7. Germline V CDR1 and CDR2: LGHDT, YNNKEL (reference sequence). The CDR3 protein is CASSQDSGAGGEQYF. The CDR3 DNA follows: TGTGCCAGCAGCCAAGATTCTGGGGCGGGAGGCGAGCAGTACTTC.

This clone was seen once. This chain joins TRBV5-8 and TRBJ2-1; the match to TRBD1 covers 7 bases. Looked up from germline, CDR1 is SGHTS and CDR2 is YDEGEE. The trim removed 5 bases at V and 6 bases at J, leaving 11 bases unmatched. The CDR3 has 15 amino acids. DNA for the CDR3: TGTGCCAGCAGTCCACAGGGGATCAGGACCAATGAGCAGTTCTTC. This sequence encodes CASSPQGIRTNEQFF.

The chain is built from TRBV30 and TRBJ2-7; 7 bases line up with TRBD2. The germline CDR1 and CDR2 sequences are GTSNPN and SVGIG (reference sequence). Unmatched junction bases numbered 5, after V lost 0 bases and J lost 9 bases. The CDR3 totals 12 residues. CDR3 region: CAWSVIGRGQYF. The CDR3, as DNA: TGTGCCTGGAGTGTCATTGGGAGGGGGCAGTACTTC.

The chain is built from TRBV18 and TRBJ1-3; no definite D call. Germline loops: CDR1 KGHSH, CDR2 LQKENI. With 0 bases removed from V and 0 bases from J, the gap between germline ends came to 9 bases. The CDR3 length is 16 residues. In nucleotides, the CDR3 is TGTGCCAGCTCACCACCGTCCCAGTACTCTGGAAACACCATATATTTT. The encoded protein is CASSPPSQYSGNTIYF.

The V and J genes are TRBV6-6 and TRBJ1-6, with a tentative D call TRBD1 (6 bases). Looked up from germline, CDR1 is MNHNY and CDR2 is SVGAGI (reference sequence). This CDR3 has 14 amino acids. V lost 0 bases and J 8 bases, leaving 8 bases between the germline ends. CDR3 residues: CASSYSGGDSPLHF. CDR3 DNA: TGTGCCAGCAGTTACTCGGGGGGCGATTCACCCCTCCACTTT.

This clone appeared a single time. The chain employs TRBV6-5 and TRBJ1-6; 8 nucleotides agree with TRBD1. The germline V gene has CDR1 MNHEY and CDR2 SVGAGI. CDR3 length equals 15 residues. Trimming took 4 bases from V and 7 from J; bases not matched to a gene: 6. The CDR3 DNA is TGTGCCAGCAGTTCGTCGGGACAGGAAAATTCACCCCTCCACTTT. Translating it yields CASSSSGQENSPLHF.

V usage is TRBV7-3 and J usage is TRBJ2-3, with a possible D match to TRBD2 (6 bases). The CDR3 is made up of 16 amino acids. Germline CDR1 reads SGHTA; CDR2 reads FQGTGA. Trimming shortened V by 4 bases and J by 6 bases, and 20 bases separated the two germline ends. This CDR3 is CASSSTGLGAWDTQYF. CDR3 nucleotides: TGTGCCAGCAGCTCCACGGGACTTGGGGCCTGGGATACGCAGTATTTT.

The rearrangement joins TRBV19 to TRBJ1-3; D is undetermined. The CDR3 is 14 amino acids. Trimming stripped 4 bases from V and 0 bases from J, with 7 bases between. Germline lookup yields CDR1 LNHDA and CDR2 SQIVND (reference sequence). CDR3 protein: CASSTVSSGNTIYF. The DNA of the CDR3 is TGTGCCAGTAGTACAGTTAGCTCTGGAAACACCATATATTTT.

This clone was detected only a few times. This sequence joins TRBV6-4 and TRBJ2-1; no clear D. From germline, CDR1 is MRHNA and CDR2 SNTAGT. This CDR3 region has 15 residues. V dropped 3 bases and J dropped 0 bases, with 9 bases sitting between them. The chain's CDR3 is CASSEMASSYNEQFF. The CDR3 region has the DNA TGTGCCAGCAGTGAAATGGCTAGCTCCTACAATGAGCAGTTCTTC.

This clone was found once. J is TRBJ2-3 and V is TRBV11-2; D remains ambiguous. Germline V gene data show CDR1 as SGHAT and CDR2 as FQNNGV. The CDR3 contains 12 residues. Trimming left V 4 bases short and J 2 bases short, with 4 bases between. The CDR3: CASSSLTDTQYF. CDR3 in DNA: TGTGCCAGCAGCTCCCTCACAGATACGCAGTATTTT.

The chain couples TRBV7-9 to TRBJ2-7, with D hard to call. Germline V gene data show CDR1 as SEHNR and CDR2 as FQNEAQ (reference sequence). The CDR3 is made up of 14 amino acids. V lost 5 bases, J lost 5 bases, and 16 bases lay in between. CDR3 coding DNA: TGTGCCAGCAGCACTCGCACGGTTTTCAACGAGCAGTACTTC. Its protein product is CASSTRTVFNEQYF.

The chain couples TRBV18 to TRBJ1-5, with D tentatively TRBD1 (6 bases). CDR3 length: 14 amino acids. V was shortened by 5 bases and J by 2 bases, with 10 bases between the two germline ends. Germline CDR1 KGHSH, CDR2 LQKENI. The CDR3 DNA follows: TGTGCCAGCTCAAACAGGGAAGGCAATCAGCCCCAGCATTTT. Its protein is CASSNREGNQPQHF.

The chain uses TRBV9 and TRBJ2-3; a weak D match, TRBD2 (5 bases). The length of the CDR3 is 17 residues. Germline assignment: CDR1 SGDLS and CDR2 YYNGEE. V was pared by 3 bases and J by 10 bases, with 27 bases between. The CDR3 loop reads CASSAQRTRGPLVSQYF. Written as DNA, the CDR3 is TGTGCCAGCAGCGCACAGAGGACTCGCGGCCCATTAGTGTCGCAGTATTTT.